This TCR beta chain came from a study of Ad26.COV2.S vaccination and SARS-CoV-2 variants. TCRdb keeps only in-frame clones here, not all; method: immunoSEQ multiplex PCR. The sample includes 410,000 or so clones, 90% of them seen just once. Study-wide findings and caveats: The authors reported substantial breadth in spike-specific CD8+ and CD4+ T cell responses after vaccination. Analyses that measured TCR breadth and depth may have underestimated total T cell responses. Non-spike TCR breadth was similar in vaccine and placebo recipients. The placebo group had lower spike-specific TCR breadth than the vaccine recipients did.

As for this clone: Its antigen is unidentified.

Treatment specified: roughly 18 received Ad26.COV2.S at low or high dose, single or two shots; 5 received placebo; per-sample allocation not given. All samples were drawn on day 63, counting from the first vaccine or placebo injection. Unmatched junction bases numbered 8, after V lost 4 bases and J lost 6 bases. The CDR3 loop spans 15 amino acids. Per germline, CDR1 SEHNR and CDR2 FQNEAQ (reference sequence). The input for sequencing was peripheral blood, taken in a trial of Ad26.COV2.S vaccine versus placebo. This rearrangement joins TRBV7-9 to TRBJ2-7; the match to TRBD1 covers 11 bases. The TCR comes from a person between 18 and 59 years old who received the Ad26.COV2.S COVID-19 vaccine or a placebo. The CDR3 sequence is CASSSTSGTGGEQYF. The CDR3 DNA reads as TGTGCCAGCAGCTCAACCTCCGGGACAGGGGGCGAGCAGTACTTC. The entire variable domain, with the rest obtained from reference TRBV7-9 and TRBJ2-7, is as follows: DTGVSQNPRHKITKRGQNVTFRCDPISEHNRLYWYRQTLGQGPEFLTYFQNEAQLEKSRLLSDRFSAERPKGSFSTLEIQRTEQGDSAMYLCASSSTSGTGGEQYFGPGTRLTVT.